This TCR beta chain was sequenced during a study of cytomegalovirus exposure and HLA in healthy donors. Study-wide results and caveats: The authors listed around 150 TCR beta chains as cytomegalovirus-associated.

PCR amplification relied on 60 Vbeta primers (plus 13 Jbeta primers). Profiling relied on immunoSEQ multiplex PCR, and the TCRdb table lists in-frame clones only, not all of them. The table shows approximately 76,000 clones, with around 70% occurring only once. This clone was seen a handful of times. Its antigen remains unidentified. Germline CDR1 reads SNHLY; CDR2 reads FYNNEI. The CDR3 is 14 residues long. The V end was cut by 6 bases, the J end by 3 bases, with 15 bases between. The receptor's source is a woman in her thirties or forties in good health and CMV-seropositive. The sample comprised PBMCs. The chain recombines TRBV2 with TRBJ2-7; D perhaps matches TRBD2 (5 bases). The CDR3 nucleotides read TGTGCCAGCAGCGTAGCGTACCCAAACTACGAGCAGTACTTC. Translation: CASSVAYPNYEQYF. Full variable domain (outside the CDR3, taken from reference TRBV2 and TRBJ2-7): EPEVTQTPSHQVTQMGQEVILRCVPISNHLYFYWYRQILGQKVEFLVSFYNNEISEKSEIFDDQFSVERPDGSNFTLKIRSTKLEDSAMYFCASSVAYPNYEQYFGPGTRLTVT.